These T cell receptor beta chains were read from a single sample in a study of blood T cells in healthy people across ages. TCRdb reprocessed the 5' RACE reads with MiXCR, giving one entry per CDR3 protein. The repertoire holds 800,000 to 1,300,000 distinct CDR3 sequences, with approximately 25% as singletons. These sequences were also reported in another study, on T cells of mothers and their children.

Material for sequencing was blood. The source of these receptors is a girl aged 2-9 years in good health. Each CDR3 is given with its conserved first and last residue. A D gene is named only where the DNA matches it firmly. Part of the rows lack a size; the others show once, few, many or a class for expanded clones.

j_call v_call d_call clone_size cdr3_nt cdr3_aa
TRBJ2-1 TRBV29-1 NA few TGCAGCGTTGAATGGACTAACAATGAGCAGTTCTTC CSVEWTNNEQFF
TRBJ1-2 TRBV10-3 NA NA TGTGCCATCAGTGAGGAATTGGACAGTTATGGCTACACCTTC CAISEELDSYGYTF
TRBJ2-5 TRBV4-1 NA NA TGCGCCAGCACAAGTCAGGGGAGGGAGACCCAGTACTTC CASTSQGRETQYF
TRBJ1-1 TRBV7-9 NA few TGTGCCAGCAGCTTAAGAGGGGGATCAACGGTTCCGAACACTGAAGCTTTCTTT CASSLRGGSTVPNTEAFF
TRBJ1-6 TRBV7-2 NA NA TGTGCCAGCAGCTTAGTCAGGGGACACTCACCCCTCCACTTT CASSLVRGHSPLHF
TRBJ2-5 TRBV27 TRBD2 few TGTGCCAGCACCCCGACTAGCGGGAACCAAGAGACCCAGTACTTC CASTPTSGNQETQYF
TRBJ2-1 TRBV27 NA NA TGTGCCAGCAGTTCGATGTCTACTACTGAGCAGTTCTTC CASSSMSTTEQFF
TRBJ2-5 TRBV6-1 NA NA TGTGCCAGCAGTATGGGACCAACCTTCGAAGAGACCCAGTACTTC CASSMGPTFEETQYF
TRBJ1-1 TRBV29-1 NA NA TGCAGCCTTGAAGGCAGAATGAACACTGAAGCTTTCTTT CSLEGRMNTEAFF
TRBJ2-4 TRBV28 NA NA TGTGCCAGCAAGTCTGAGGAGGGTTCGTACCTGAACATTCAGTACTTC CASKSEEGSYLNIQYF
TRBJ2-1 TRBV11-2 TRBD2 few TGTGCCAGCAGCTCGCTCGCAGCGGGGCGGAATGAGCAGTTCTTC CASSSLAAGRNEQFF
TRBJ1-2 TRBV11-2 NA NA TGTGCCAGCAGCCGACCGGGGGTCCCTGGCTACACCTTC CASSRPGVPGYTF
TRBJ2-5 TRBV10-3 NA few TGTGCCATCAGTGCGACGGGAAACCAAGAGACCCAGTACTTC CAISATGNQETQYF
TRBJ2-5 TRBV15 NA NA TGTGCCACCAGCAGAGAAACTCGGCCAGGGACCCAGTACTTC CATSRETRPGTQYF
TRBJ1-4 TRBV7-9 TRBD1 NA TGTGCCATCCCGACAGGGGAGAAGGAAAAACTGTTTTTT CAIPTGEKEKLFF
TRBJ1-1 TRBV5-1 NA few TGCGCCAGCAGCCCCGGGGGGTGGGCTGAAGCTTTCTTT CASSPGGWAEAFF
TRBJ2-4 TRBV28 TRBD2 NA TGTGCCAGCAGTTTTGGACCGGCCGGGGGGGTCATTCAGTACTTC CASSFGPAGGVIQYF
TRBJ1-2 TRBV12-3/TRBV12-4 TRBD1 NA TGTGCCAGCTCTTTAGGGACAGGGCGTATTCCGAACTATGGCTACACCTTC CASSLGTGRIPNYGYTF
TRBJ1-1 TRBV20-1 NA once TGCAGTGCTAGGAGGGGGGCCCAGGGATACACTGAAGCTTTCTTT CSARRGAQGYTEAFF
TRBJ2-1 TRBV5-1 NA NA TGCGCCAGCAGCTTGGAGTCAGTCAATGAGCAGTTCTTC CASSLESVNEQFF
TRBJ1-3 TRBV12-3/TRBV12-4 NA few TGTGCCAGCACCATTAGGGGGACCTCTGGAAACACCATATATTTT CASTIRGTSGNTIYF
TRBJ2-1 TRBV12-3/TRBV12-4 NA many TGTGCCAGCAGTTTCGGGAGCGGACTGCAGTTCTTC CASSFGSGLQFF
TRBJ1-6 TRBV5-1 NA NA TGCGCCAGCAGCTCCGACGGTTGGAATTCACCCCTCCACTTT CASSSDGWNSPLHF
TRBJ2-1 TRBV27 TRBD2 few TGTGCCAGCAGTTTATGGGGGGGGCGAAGCGGGGGTGGCAATGAGCAGTTCTTC CASSLWGGRSGGGNEQFF
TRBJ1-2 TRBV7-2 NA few TGTGCCAGCAGCACACCGGGACGCCCGCAGGGCTACACCTTC CASSTPGRPQGYTF
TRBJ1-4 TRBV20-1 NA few TGCAGTGCTATATCGGGGTCTAATGAAAAACTGTTTTTT CSAISGSNEKLFF
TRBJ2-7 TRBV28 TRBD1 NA TGTGCCAGCAGTTTATGGGACAGGGACTCCTACGAGCAGTACTTC CASSLWDRDSYEQYF
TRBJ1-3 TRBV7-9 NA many TGTGCCAGCAGTCTCCTTATAGGGTCCCTCGGAAACACCATATATTTT CASSLLIGSLGNTIYF
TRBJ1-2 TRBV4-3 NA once TGCGCCAGCAGCCAAGATAAGGGACAAAGCTACACCTTC CASSQDKGQSYTF
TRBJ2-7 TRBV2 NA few TGTGCCAGCAGTGAAGCGGGGAAATCGGACGAGCAGTACTTC CASSEAGKSDEQYF
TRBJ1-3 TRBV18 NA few TGTGCCAGCTCACCATCCAGGATAAACACCATATATTTT CASSPSRINTIYF
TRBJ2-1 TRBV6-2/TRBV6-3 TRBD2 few TGTGCCAGCAGTTACTCGTTAGGGACTAGCGGGGGATACAATGAGCAGTTCTTC CASSYSLGTSGGYNEQFF
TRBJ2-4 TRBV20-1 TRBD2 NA TGCAGTGCTAGACAGCCCGGGACTAGCGGGGGTCTAACCAAAAACATTCAGTACTTC CSARQPGTSGGLTKNIQYF
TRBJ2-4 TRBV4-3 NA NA TGCGCCAGCAGCCAAGATCGGGGGATAGCCAAAAACATTCAGTACTTC CASSQDRGIAKNIQYF
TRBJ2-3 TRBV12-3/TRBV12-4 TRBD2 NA TGTGCCAGCAGTTCAGGGACTAGCGGGGGACCCACAGATACGCAGTATTTT CASSSGTSGGPTDTQYF
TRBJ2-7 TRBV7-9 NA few TGTGCCAGCAGCTTAGTGAGAGAGCAGTACTTC CASSLVREQYF
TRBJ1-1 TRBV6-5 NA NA TGTGCCAGCAGCTTCCCGTCCACTGAAGCTTTCTTT CASSFPSTEAFF
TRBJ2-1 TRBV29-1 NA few TGCAGCGGCCGGTCGCGTTACAATGAGCAGTTCTTC CSGRSRYNEQFF
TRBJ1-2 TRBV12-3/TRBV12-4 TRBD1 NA TGTGCCAGCAGTCAGACAGGGTGGGGCTACACCTTC CASSQTGWGYTF
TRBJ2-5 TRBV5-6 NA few TGTGCCAGCAGCTTGTGGGGGGGCCCTTTAGAGACCCAGTACTTC CASSLWGGPLETQYF
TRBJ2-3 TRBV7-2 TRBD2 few TGTGCCAGCAGCTCGGGACTAGCGGGGGGGCAGTCAGATACGCAGTATTTT CASSSGLAGGQSDTQYF
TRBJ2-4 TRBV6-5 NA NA TGTGCCCCACTTGGGGGTCCCCGAAACATTCAGTCCTTC CAPLGGPRNIQSF
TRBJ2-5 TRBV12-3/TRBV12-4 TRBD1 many TGTGCCAGCAACCTGGGGGACAGGGAAGGAGAGACCCAGTACTTC CASNLGDREGETQYF
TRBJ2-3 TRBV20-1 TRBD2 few TGCAGTGCTAGAGATCGGACTAGCGGGAGAAATACAGATACGCAGTATTTT CSARDRTSGRNTDTQYF
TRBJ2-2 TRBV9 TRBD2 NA TGTGCCAGCAGCGTTCCACAAGCGGGGGGCCTGGACGGGGAGCTGTTTTTT CASSVPQAGGLDGELFF
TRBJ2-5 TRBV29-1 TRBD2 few TGCAGCGGCCGAGCGGGAGGTCAAGAGACCCAGTACTTC CSGRAGGQETQYF
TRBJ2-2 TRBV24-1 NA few TGTGCCACCAGTGGGGGCGTCACGAACACCGGGGAGCTGTTTTTT CATSGGVTNTGELFF
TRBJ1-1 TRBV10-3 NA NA TGTGCCATCAGTGACCCGGACTCGTCGAGCGTAATGAACACTGAAGCTTTCTTT CAISDPDSSSVMNTEAFF
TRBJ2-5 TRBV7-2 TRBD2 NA TGTGCCAGCAGCTTACCTAGACCAGCGGGGCAAGAGACCCAGTACTTC CASSLPRPAGQETQYF
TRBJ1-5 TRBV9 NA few TGTGCCAGCGACCCCGACGGTAGTAGCAATCAGCCCCAGCATTTT CASDPDGSSNQPQHF
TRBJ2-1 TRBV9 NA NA TGTGCCAGCAGCGCCCTTCGAGCCCGGGAGCAGTTCTTC CASSALRAREQFF